The 25 T cell receptor beta chains below all came from one sample that was sequenced in a study of Ad26.COV2.S vaccination and SARS-CoV-2 variants. Sequenced by immunoSEQ multiplex PCR; TCRdb stores in-frame clones only, minus some. Of hundreds of thousands of clones listed, more than 85% are singletons. As for treatment: approximately 18 received Ad26.COV2.S at low or high dose, single or two shots; five or six received placebo; per-sample allocation not given. Day 63 following the first vaccine or placebo injection was when the samples were taken. Material: peripheral blood, obtained in a trial of Ad26.COV2.S vaccine versus placebo. These receptors originate from a person between 18 and 65 years old who received the Ad26.COV2.S COVID-19 vaccine or a placebo.

CDR3 nucleotides: TGTGCCAGCAGCCCCCGGGGACAGCGCAATCAGCCCCAGCATTTT. Its translation is CASSPRGQRNQPQHF. The chain recombines TRBV7-2 with TRBJ1-5, with 7 bases fitting TRBD1. The J segment lost 2 bases and the V segment lost 5 bases, leaving 6 bases of the junction unmatched. CDR1 is SGHTA, CDR2 FQGNSA, per germline. This CDR3 contains 15 residues.

The chain links TRBV19 to TRBJ2-7; D possibly corresponds to TRBD2 (6 bases). CDR1 and CDR2 (germline): LNHDA, SQIVND (reference sequence). V was cut by 2 bases and J by 4 bases, with 12 bases left in between. This CDR3 contains 14 residues. For the CDR3, the DNA is TGTGCCAGTAGTATATGGCCAGGGACTTACGAGCAGTACTTC. Translation gives CASSIWPGTYEQYF.

J is TRBJ2-6 and V is TRBV27; either TRBD1 or TRBD2 may fit D (5 bases each). This CDR3 is built from 16 residues. The V end lost 6 bases, the J end lost 0 bases, and 12 bases lay between the germline ends. Germline V gene lookup returns CDR1 MNHEY and CDR2 SMNVEV (reference sequence). The CDR3 DNA reads TGTGCCAGCAGGGGGGACCTCGGCTCTGGGGCCAACGTCCTGACTTTC. It is translated as CASRGDLGSGANVLTF.

The chain joins TRBV28 to TRBJ1-5; 7 bases align to TRBD1. Germline V gene lookup returns CDR1 MDHEN and CDR2 SYDVKM. CDR3 length: 17 amino acids. After removal of 3 bases from V and 0 bases from J, the junction contained 8 bases not matched to a gene. The CDR3 DNA reads TGTGCCAGCAGTTTGAGGGACAGTAAGTATAGCAATCAGCCCCAGCATTTT. Protein sequence: CASSLRDSKYSNQPQHF.

This rearrangement joins TRBV12-1 to TRBJ2-3; the DNA was not compared with TRBD1, the D call given in the table. TRBV12-1 is tagged as a pseudogene. The CDR3 covers 12 residues. The CDR3 nucleotides read TGTGCCAGCAGTACAGCAGCAGATACGCAGTATTTT. Protein sequence: CASSTAADTQYF.

This sequence joins TRBV6-4 and TRBJ1-2, with D maybe TRBD1 (6 bases). The CDR3 spans 14 residues. Germline V gives CDR1 MRHNA, CDR2 SNTAGT. Trimming took 6 bases from V and 4 from J, leaving 15 bases between them. CDR3 DNA: TGTGCCAGCAGCCCCGAAGGGGGGGGCTATGGCTACACCTTC. Translating it yields CASSPEGGGYGYTF.

The chain recombines TRBV18 with TRBJ1-1, with 7 bases matching TRBD1. V trimming: 1 base; J trimming: 3 bases; junction bases outside the gene matches: 8. Germline assignment: CDR1 KGHSH and CDR2 LQKENI. This CDR3 region has 16 residues. The CDR3 nucleotides read TGTGCCAGCTCACCACGACAGGGAGGAGGGCACACTGAAGCTTTCTTT. Encoded protein: CASSPRQGGGHTEAFF.

This chain joins TRBV12-3 or TRBV12-4 and TRBJ1-2; D remains ambiguous. The CDR3 runs to 12 residues. Trimming cost V 0 bases and J 7 bases, with 6 bases left between them. CDR3 bases: TGTGCCAGCAGTTTAGCGCGAGGTGGCTACACCTTC. Amino acids: CASSLARGGYTF.

This rearrangement joins TRBV2 to TRBJ2-7; D not resolved. Germline V gene sequence: CDR1 SNHLY, CDR2 FYNNEI. The CDR3 runs to 10 residues. V lost 7 bases and J lost 0, with 1 base in between. Here the CDR3 DNA reads TGTGCCAGCATCTCCTACGAGCAGTACTTC. Translated: CASISYEQYF.

The chain has TRBV4-1 and TRBJ2-7; D remains unclear. Trimming shortened V by 4 bases and J by 3 bases, and 10 bases separated the two germline ends. This CDR3 comprises 13 residues. Germline CDR1 MGHRA, CDR2 YSYEKL. CDR3 coding DNA: TGCGCCAGCAGCCTTCATGTAAACTACGAGCAGTACTTC. It specifies CASSLHVNYEQYF.

Points on this clone: The sample contains more than one DNA sequence encoding this CDR3. The J gene is TRBJ1-1, the V gene TRBV7-3; the match to TRBD1 covers 7 bases. V lost 5 bases, J lost 0 bases, and 3 bases stayed unmatched. CDR1 is SGHTA and CDR2 is FQGTGA in the germline V gene. The CDR3 totals 14 residues. This chain's CDR3 is CASSLGGLNTEAFF. The CDR3 DNA reads as TGTGCCAGCAGCCTAGGGGGCCTGAACACTGAAGCTTTCTTT.

The chain employs TRBV5-1 and TRBJ1-5; 11 bases map to TRBD1. Per germline, CDR1 SGHRS and CDR2 YFSETQ. J was trimmed by 6 bases and V by 4 bases; bases with no gene match: 6. There are 15 residues in the CDR3. CDR3 residues: CASSRTGGTVQPQHF. CDR3 nucleotide sequence: TGCGCCAGCAGCCGGACAGGGGGCACGGTTCAGCCCCAGCATTTT.

This clone occurred once. This sequence joins TRBV6-5 and TRBJ2-2, with 8 bases identical to TRBD1. Losses at the gene ends were 6 bases for V and 5 bases for J; bases not matched to a gene: 5. The length of the CDR3 is 14 residues. Looked up from germline, CDR1 is MNHEY and CDR2 is SVGAGI. Written as DNA, the CDR3 is TGTGCCAGCAGGGACAGGGTAGGAACCGGGGAGCTGTTTTTT. Translated: CASRDRVGTGELFF.

The chain couples TRBV7-2 to TRBJ1-1; the D is unclear. This CDR3 is 15 amino acids long. Per the germline V gene, CDR1 is SGHTA and CDR2 is FQGNSA. The germline V and J ends were trimmed by 5 bases and 1 base, with 14 bases remaining between them. CDR3 coding DNA: TGTGCCAGCAGCCCCCCGAGAGGCCGGAACACTGAAGCTTTCTTT. It encodes CASSPPRGRNTEAFF.

J is TRBJ1-3 and V is TRBV19; D ambiguous. Germline V gene lookup returns CDR1 LNHDA and CDR2 SQIVND (reference sequence). Trimming removed 3 bases at V and 0 bases at J, with 12 bases between. The CDR3 contains 16 residues. CDR3 amino acids: CASSIRASSSGNTIYF. CDR3 sequence (DNA): TGTGCCAGTAGTATCCGGGCCAGCTCCTCTGGAAACACCATATATTTT.

V is TRBV6-2 or TRBV6-3 and J is TRBJ2-3; D ambiguous. Trimming cost V 4 bases and J 3 bases, with 11 bases left between them. This CDR3 has 14 residues. Germline CDR1 is MNHEY and CDR2 is SVGEGT. The chain's CDR3 is CASSSWAVTDTQYF. DNA of the CDR3: TGTGCCAGCAGTTCGTGGGCTGTTACAGATACGCAGTATTTT.

The count of this clone is one. The genes are TRBV28 and TRBJ1-2, with D hard to call. This CDR3 is built from 15 residues. Trimming took 11 bases from V and 2 from J, leaving 21 bases between them. The V gene's germline CDR1 is MDHEN and CDR2 SYDVKM. The CDR3 here is CACNGGSVGNYGYTF. DNA of the CDR3: TGTGCCTGTAATGGTGGGTCGGTAGGGAACTATGGCTACACCTTC.

The chain joins TRBV2 to TRBJ2-5; the match to TRBD2 covers 10 bases. Looked up from germline, CDR1 is SNHLY and CDR2 is FYNNEI. The J segment lost 1 base and the V segment lost 4 bases, leaving 9 bases of the junction unmatched. The CDR3 length is 17 residues. CDR3 in DNA: TGTGCCAGCAGTGTAGTCCTAGCGGGGGATCTCCAAGAGACCCAGTACTTC. As protein: CASSVVLAGDLQETQYF.

The CDR3 region has the DNA TGTGCCAGCAGTTGGGACAGGGTTGAGCAGTTCTTC. Translating gives CASSWDRVEQFF. The genes are TRBV11-2 and TRBJ2-1, with 9 bases matching TRBD1. CDR1 is SGHAT and CDR2 is FQNNGV in the germline V gene. The length of the CDR3 is 12 residues. V lost 6 bases to trimming and J lost 9 bases; unmatched junction nucleotides: 3.

The chain combines TRBV5-1 with TRBJ2-1, with a tentative D call TRBD1 (5 bases). Trimming took off 0 bases at V and 6 bases at J, with 10 bases between the two ends. The CDR3 consists of 14 residues. Per the germline V gene, CDR1 is SGHRS and CDR2 is YFSETQ. The CDR3 DNA sequence: TGCGCCAGCAGCTTGGATCAGGGCCGCAATGAGCAGTTCTTC. Its translation: CASSLDQGRNEQFF.

The chain recombines TRBV23-1 with TRBJ2-1; 11 bases fit TRBD1. TRBV23-1 is known as an ORF, though its function is uncertain. Unmatched junction bases numbered 12, after V lost 0 bases and J lost 2 bases. This CDR3 contains 20 residues. The chain's CDR3 is CASSQSSHGTGGCPYNEQFF. CDR3 bases: TGCGCCAGCAGTCAATCGAGCCACGGGACAGGGGGTTGTCCCTACAATGAGCAGTTCTTC.

Concerning this clone: The same CDR3 is also encoded by other DNA sequences in this sample. The CDR3: CASSLSGSYNEQFF. The CDR3 coding sequence is TGTGCCAGCAGCCTTTCCGGGTCCTACAATGAGCAGTTCTTC. The chain combines TRBV3-1 (or the pseudogene TRBV3-2) with TRBJ2-1, with D unresolved. The CDR3 is made up of 14 amino acids. CDR1 and CDR2 from the germline V gene are LGHDT and YNNKEL (reference sequence). V shed 4 bases and J shed 1 base, with 8 bases lying between them.

Here the CDR3 DNA reads TGTGCCAGCTCACCCAATCAGGGAGCAACTAATGAAAAACTGTTTTTT. It is translated as CASSPNQGATNEKLFF. The chain couples TRBV18 to TRBJ1-4, with TRBD1 as a possible D gene (5 bases). The germline V gene has CDR1 KGHSH and CDR2 LQKENI. The CDR3 is 16 residues long. Trimming pared 3 bases from V and 0 bases from J, leaving 11 bases between.

The rearrangement uses TRBV30 and TRBJ2-1, with D tentatively TRBD2 (6 bases). The V and J ends lost 3 bases and 0 bases respectively, with 12 bases between them. Germline assignment: CDR1 GTSNPN and CDR2 SVGIG (reference sequence). This CDR3 is built from 15 residues. The CDR3, as DNA: TGTGCCTGGAGCGGAGGGCCCCACTCCTACAATGAGCAGTTCTTC. This translates into CAWSGGPHSYNEQFF.

The chain has TRBV5-6 and TRBJ1-1; no firm D call. The CDR3 extends over 14 amino acids. Germline assignment: CDR1 SGHDT and CDR2 YYEEEE. With 4 bases removed from V and 6 bases from J, the gap between germline ends came to 16 bases. The CDR3 bases are TGTGCCAGCAGCCGGGTTTCGGGGAGCCCTGAAGCTTTCTTT. Encoded protein: CASSRVSGSPEAFF. Supplemented by reference TRBV5-6 and TRBJ1-1, the full variable domain reads DAGVTQSPTHLIKTRGQQVTLRCSPKSGHDTVSWYQQALGQGPQFIFQYYEEEERQRGNFPDRFSGHQFPNYSSELNVNALLLGDSALYLCASSRVSGSPEAFFGQGTRLTVV.